Listed below are T cell receptor beta chains from one sample, sequenced in a study of early T cells in non-severe SARS-CoV-2 infection. TCRdb analysed the 5' RACE reads with MiXCR anew, one entry per CDR3 protein. The sample lists tens of thousands of distinct CDR3 sequences, approximately 16% occurring once. The source was whole blood, collected at baseline. These receptors were obtained from an adult who was a healthcare worker with PCR-confirmed SARS-CoV-2 infection or an uninfected control (not recorded which). CDR3s include the opening cysteine and the closing phenylalanine or tryptophan. The order of the fields is D gene, J gene, clone size, V gene, CDR3 protein, CDR3 DNA. A D gene is named only where the DNA matches it firmly. Clone size is stated in some rows and not others, as once, few, many or a class when expanded.

>TRBD1|TRBJ2-7|-|TRBV10-3
CAIRRDRSYEQYF
TGTGCCATCAGACGGGACAGGTCCTACGAGCAGTACTTC
>-|TRBJ2-5|-|TRBV6-6
CASRPGDMKTQYF
TGTGCCAGCAGACCGGGGGATATGAAGACCCAGTACTTC
>-|TRBJ1-6|-|TRBV10-1
CASSEADSPLHF
TGCGCCAGCAGTGAAGCGGATTCACCCCTCCACTTT
>TRBD2|TRBJ2-1|-|TRBV7-3
CASSHPLGGTSGRLGEQFF
TGTGCCAGCAGCCACCCCCTGGGGGGGACTAGCGGGAGGTTAGGAGAGCAGTTCTTC
>-|TRBJ2-2|few|TRBV12-3/TRBV12-4
CASSLPEKTGELFF
TGTGCCAGCAGTTTACCAGAGAAGACCGGGGAGCTGTTTTTT
>-|TRBJ1-2|few|TRBV11-2
CASSYDRIGYTF
TGTGCCAGCAGCTACGACAGGATTGGCTACACCTTC
>TRBD1|TRBJ2-3|-|TRBV5-1
CASSPDRGERTDTQYF
TGCGCCAGCAGCCCGGACAGGGGTGAGAGAACAGATACGCAGTATTTT
>-|TRBJ2-1|few|TRBV27
CASSPGGAKQFF
TGTGCCAGCAGCCCCGGGGGCGCCAAGCAGTTCTTC
>-|TRBJ2-7|-|TRBV11-2
CASSLNAGTQRFYEQYF
TGTGCCAGCAGCTTGAACGCCGGGACTCAACGATTCTACGAGCAGTACTTC
>-|TRBJ2-7|-|TRBV20-1
CSAGDFYEQYF
TGCAGTGCGGGGGACTTTTACGAGCAGTACTTC
>-|TRBJ1-5|few|TRBV12-3/TRBV12-4
CASSIGVHQPQHF
TGTGCCAGCAGTATTGGGGTCCATCAGCCCCAGCATTTT
>-|TRBJ1-1|-|TRBV28
CASTQQGSGEAFF
TGTGCCAGCACCCAACAGGGTTCCGGGGAAGCTTTCTTT
>-|TRBJ2-2|-|TRBV2
CASSEKAWGYGELFF
TGTGCCAGCAGTGAGAAAGCGTGGGGATACGGGGAGCTGTTTTTT
>TRBD2|TRBJ2-5|-|TRBV28
CATLLAVQETQYF
TGTGCCACCCTACTAGCGGTCCAAGAGACCCAGTACTTC
>TRBD2|TRBJ2-1|many|TRBV20-1
CSAIRAGDYNEQFF
TGCAGTGCTATCAGAGCGGGAGACTACAATGAGCAGTTCTTC
>-|TRBJ1-4|many|TRBV12-3/TRBV12-4
CASSLTTHGAELFF
TGTGCCAGCAGTTTAACTACCCACGGGGCAGAACTGTTTTTT
>TRBD2|TRBJ2-7|many|TRBV5-1
CASSLDGRAPLEQYF
TGCGCCAGCAGCTTGGATGGGAGGGCTCCTCTCGAGCAGTACTTC
>TRBD2|TRBJ2-7|few|TRBV5-4
CASSFQRGYEQYF
TGTGCCAGCAGCTTCCAGCGGGGCTACGAGCAGTACTTC
>-|TRBJ2-1|-|TRBV6-5
CASSYANEQFF
TGTGCCAGCAGTTACGCGAATGAGCAGTTCTTC
>TRBD1|TRBJ2-1|-|TRBV7-9
CASSFAGQVYNEQFF
TGTGCCAGCAGTTTCGCGGGACAGGTCTACAATGAGCAGTTCTTC
>-|TRBJ2-1|-|TRBV5-4
CASSNRDGANEQFF
TGTGCCAGCAGCAACAGGGATGGGGCGAATGAGCAGTTCTTC
>-|TRBJ2-7|few|TRBV6-2/TRBV6-3
CASSSTRIVGQYF
TGTGCCAGCAGTTCTACTAGAATCGTTGGGCAGTACTTC
>-|TRBJ1-5|few|TRBV2
CASSTSHSFSNQPQHF
TGTGCCAGCAGCACCAGCCACAGCTTTAGCAATCAGCCCCAGCATTTT
>-|TRBJ1-1|-|TRBV16
CASSQNGLNTEAFF
TGTGCCAGCAGCCAAAACGGGTTGAACACTGAAGCTTTCTTT
>-|TRBJ2-2|few|TRBV5-6
CASSRERVTGELFF
TGTGCCAGCAGCAGAGAGCGTGTCACCGGGGAGCTGTTTTTT
>-|TRBJ2-3|many|TRBV28
CASSLATDTQYF
TGTGCCAGCAGCTTAGCGACAGATACGCAGTATTTT
>-|TRBJ2-7|-|TRBV11-2
CASSLGTAYEQYF
TGTGCCAGCAGCTTAGGGACGGCCTACGAGCAGTACTTC
>-|TRBJ2-2|few|TRBV9
CASSIDGTGELFF
TGTGCCAGCAGCATTGACGGCACCGGGGAGCTGTTTTTT
>-|TRBJ2-3|few|TRBV5-6
CASSLGRYTDTQYF
TGTGCCAGCAGCTTGGGCAGATACACAGATACGCAGTATTTT
>TRBD2|TRBJ2-1|-|TRBV20-1
CSARTSGQIYNEQFF
TGCAGTGCTAGAACTAGCGGACAAATCTACAATGAGCAGTTCTTC
>TRBD1|TRBJ1-1|few|TRBV10-1
CASSEATGEAFF
TGCGCCAGCAGTGAGGCGACAGGGGAAGCTTTCTTT
>-|TRBJ1-1|many|TRBV28
CASSPHTKGTEAFF
TGTGCCAGCAGTCCCCATACAAAAGGCACTGAAGCTTTCTTT
>TRBD1|TRBJ2-5|once|TRBV2
CASSQGAGTQYF
TGTGCCAGCAGCCAGGGGGCTGGGACCCAGTACTTC
>TRBD1|TRBJ2-1|-|TRBV5-1
CASSRDRGGEQFF
TGCGCCAGCAGCCGGGACAGGGGTGGTGAGCAGTTCTTC
>-|TRBJ2-7|few|TRBV12-5
CASGFNAWEQYF
TGTGCTAGTGGTTTCAACGCTTGGGAGCAGTACTTC
>-|TRBJ1-2|-|TRBV5-1
CASSPNRVANYGYTF
TGCGCCAGCAGCCCGAACAGGGTTGCTAACTATGGCTACACCTTC
>-|TRBJ1-6|-|TRBV28
CASTGSSPLHF
TGTGCCAGCACCGGGAGCTCACCCCTCCACTTT
>-|TRBJ1-4|few|TRBV20-1
CSARDLKFEKLFF
TGCAGTGCTAGAGATCTCAAGTTTGAAAAACTGTTTTTT
>TRBD1|TRBJ2-7|few|TRBV5-1
CASSPHGQGPSFSYEQYF
TGCGCCAGCAGCCCCCATGGACAGGGGCCGTCATTCTCCTACGAGCAGTACTTC
>TRBD2|TRBJ2-1|few|TRBV5-1
CASSFDGGRAYNEQFF
TGCGCCAGCAGCTTCGATGGAGGGAGGGCCTACAATGAGCAGTTCTTC
>TRBD1|TRBJ2-2|-|TRBV7-9
CASVSGTGITGELFF
TGTGCCAGCGTGTCCGGGACAGGGATAACCGGGGAGCTGTTTTTT
>-|TRBJ1-5|few|TRBV12-3/TRBV12-4
CASSTLQGSLVQPQHF
TGTGCCAGCAGTACGCTGCAGGGAAGTCTTGTACAGCCCCAGCATTTT
>-|TRBJ1-1|few|TRBV6-2/TRBV6-3
CASSSWQGKNTEAFF
TGTGCCAGCAGTTCTTGGCAGGGGAAGAACACTGAAGCTTTCTTT
>-|TRBJ2-5|many|TRBV10-1
CASSFGQQETQYF
TGCGCCAGCAGCTTCGGACAACAAGAGACCCAGTACTTC
>-|TRBJ1-3|-|TRBV30
CAWNSPRSGNTIYF
TGTGCCTGGAACTCGCCCCGCTCTGGAAACACCATATATTTT
>-|TRBJ2-4|few|TRBV4-1
CASSQVGSLAKNIQYF
TGCGCCAGCAGCCAAGTTGGGAGTTTAGCCAAAAACATTCAGTACTTC
>TRBD2|TRBJ2-7|few|TRBV4-3
CASSQDRGLGLAGPYEQYF
TGCGCCAGCAGCCAAGATCGAGGTTTGGGACTAGCGGGCCCCTACGAGCAGTACTTC
>-|TRBJ2-2|-|TRBV12-5
CASGSTGITGELFF
TGTGCTAGTGGTTCAACAGGGATCACCGGGGAGCTGTTTTTT